This T cell receptor beta chain was identified during a study of CD8+ T cells in alopecia areata. Once RNA had been extracted, it was reverse transcribed into cDNA to act as the sequencing template. Sequencing used immunoSEQ multiplex PCR; TCRdb keeps in-frame clones, though not all of them. The table has 98,000 or so clones, about 60% seen once. This clone was recorded once. V shed 5 bases, J shed 8 bases, and the junction held 6 bases outside the gene matches. The CDR3 consists of 13 residues. CDR1 is SEHNR and CDR2 is FQNEAQ in the germline V gene (reference sequence). Specimens obtained from alopecia areata patients comprised lesional scalp punch biopsies and peripheral blood. PBMCs provided sorted CD4+ and CD8+ T cells.

This receptor was taken from a human donor with alopecia areata. The chain couples TRBV7-9 to TRBJ1-2, with TRBD1 matching over 9 bases. Sequenced: NKG2D-low CD8+ T cells sorted from blood. CDR3 in DNA: TGTGCCAGCAGCCAGGGACAGGGCCCGGGCTACACCTTC. Translated: CASSQGQGPGYTF.